A selection of T cell receptor beta chains follows, all from one sample in a study of blood T cell repertoires in COVID-19. The assay was immunoSEQ multiplex PCR, and TCRdb's table has in-frame clones only and misses some. The sample lists 70,000 to 75,000 clones; roughly nine tenths were seen once. The sequencing sample was made of peripheral blood. These receptor sequences come from a human donor in a cohort sampled during active COVID-19. The CDR3 runs from the conserved cysteine through the conserved F or W. The order of the fields is J gene, clone size, V gene, D gene, CDR3 protein, CDR3 DNA. D genes are given only for firm matches. Part of the rows lack a size; the others show once, few, many or a class for expanded clones.

TRBJ2-1 | . | TRBV9 | TRBD2 | CASSVVPGGRDEQFF | TGTGCCAGCAGCGTAGTCCCGGGAGGTCGCGATGAGCAGTTCTTC
TRBJ2-3 | . | TRBV6-2/TRBV6-3 | TRBD2 | CASSYGAGGTDTQYF | TGTGCCAGCAGTTACGGGGCGGGAGGCACAGATACGCAGTATTTT
TRBJ2-7 | . | TRBV4-3 | . | CASSEGHPSSYEQYF | TGCGCCAGCAGCGAGGGACACCCGAGCTCCTACGAGCAGTACTTC
TRBJ2-1 | . | TRBV3-1/TRBV3-2 | TRBD2 | CASSQEKREEWQNEQFF | TGTGCCAGCAGCCAAGAAAAGCGGGAGGAATGGCAGAATGAGCAGTTCTTC
TRBJ1-5 | . | TRBV6-2/TRBV6-3 | . | CASSYVGGRVNQPQHF | TGTGCCAGCAGTTACGTGGGGGGGCGCGTCAATCAGCCCCAGCATTTT
TRBJ2-5 | . | TRBV7-9 | . | CASSLISGYQETQYF | TGTGCCAGCAGCTTAATCTCGGGGTACCAAGAGACCCAGTACTTC
TRBJ1-5 | few | TRBV5-5 | . | CASSSRAGVDNQPQHF | TGTGCCAGCAGCTCTAGGGCGGGGGTAGACAATCAGCCCCAGCATTTT
TRBJ2-1 | . | TRBV20-1 | . | CSASPPLGASRNEQFF | TGCAGTGCTAGTCCCCCGTTGGGGGCTTCTCGGAATGAGCAGTTCTTC
TRBJ2-7 | once | TRBV7-8 | . | CASRLEELEAYEQYF | TGTGCCAGCAGATTAGAAGAACTAGAGGCCTACGAGCAGTACTTC
TRBJ2-7 | . | TRBV11-2 | TRBD2 | CASSTGLATEQYF | TGTGCCAGCAGCACGGGACTAGCGACCGAGCAGTACTTC
TRBJ2-7 | . | TRBV7-2 | . | CASSPTGISTYEQYF | TGTGCCAGCAGCCCTACAGGGATCTCGACCTACGAGCAGTACTTC
TRBJ2-1 | . | TRBV19 | . | CASSRGAYVDEQFF | TGTGCCAGCTCGCGGGGTGCCTACGTCGATGAGCAGTTCTTC
TRBJ2-1 | . | TRBV7-2 | TRBD2 | CASSAPGGYNEQFF | TGTGCCAGCAGCGCGCCGGGGGGTTACAATGAGCAGTTCTTC
TRBJ1-1 | . | TRBV6-5 | TRBD1 | CASSIDRGRGAEAFF | TGTGCCAGCAGTATAGACAGGGGGCGCGGCGCTGAAGCTTTCTTT
TRBJ2-7 | . | TRBV5-5 | TRBD1 | CASSLSQGAGEQYF | TGTGCCAGCAGCTTGAGTCAGGGGGCGGGTGAGCAGTACTTC
TRBJ2-3 | . | TRBV27 | TRBD2 | CASSSLAGITDTQYF | TGTGCCAGCAGTTCCCTAGCGGGAATCACAGATACGCAGTATTTT
TRBJ2-7 | few | TRBV18 | TRBD2 | CASGPSGRAEEQYF | TGTGCCAGCGGCCCTAGCGGGAGAGCTGAGGAGCAGTACTTC
TRBJ2-1 | . | TRBV19 | TRBD2 | CASSIAETSPYNEQFF | TGTGCCAGTAGTATAGCCGAGACTAGCCCATACAATGAGCAGTTCTTC
TRBJ1-3 | . | TRBV30 | . | CAWSPGNTIYF | TGTGCCTGGAGTCCGGGAAACACCATATATTTT
TRBJ2-7 | . | TRBV19 | TRBD2 | CASSILASGRAPYEQYF | TGTGCCAGTAGTATTCTGGCTAGCGGGAGGGCCCCCTACGAGCAGTACTTC
TRBJ2-7 | . | TRBV27 | TRBD2 | CASSFLAGGGDEQYF | TGTGCCAGCAGTTTTTTAGCGGGAGGAGGGGACGAGCAGTACTTC
TRBJ2-1 | once | TRBV30 | . | CAWDTSSYNEQFF | TGTGCCTGGGACACTAGCTCCTACAATGAGCAGTTCTTC
TRBJ2-1 | . | TRBV7-8 | TRBD2 | CASSLGGLAGNEQFF | TGTGCCAGCAGCTTAGGGGGACTAGCGGGCAATGAGCAGTTCTTC
TRBJ2-1 | . | TRBV12-5 | TRBD2 | CASGPGTRFDEQFF | TGTGCTAGTGGCCCCGGGACTAGGTTCGATGAGCAGTTCTTC
TRBJ2-3 | . | TRBV10-3 | TRBD2 | CAISDNGRVDTQYF | TGTGCCATCAGTGACAACGGGAGGGTTGATACGCAGTATTTT
TRBJ2-7 | . | TRBV7-8 | . | CASSLIPTRLVAYEQYF | TGTGCCAGCAGCTTAATACCAACCAGACTAGTAGCCTACGAGCAGTACTTC
TRBJ1-1 | . | TRBV6-5 | TRBD1 | CASRPQGDHTEAFF | TGTGCCAGCAGACCACAGGGGGACCACACTGAAGCTTTCTTT
TRBJ2-1 | few | TRBV5-1 | TRBD1 | CASSSTGGAQNEQFF | TGCGCCAGCAGCTCAACAGGGGGCGCCCAAAATGAGCAGTTCTTC
TRBJ2-1 | . | TRBV7-9 | TRBD2 | CASSRTSGGYNEQFF | TGTGCCAGCAGCCGGACTAGCGGGGGGTACAATGAGCAGTTCTTC
TRBJ1-1 | . | TRBV5-5 | . | CASSLEGTEAFF | TGTGCCAGCAGCTTGGAGGGGACAGAAGCTTTCTTT